Listed below are T cell receptor beta chains from one sample, sequenced in a study of cytomegalovirus exposure and HLA in healthy donors. Generated by immunoSEQ multiplex PCR, the TCRdb table keeps only in-frame clones and is missing some. The sample includes a few hundred thousand clones, approximately 90% seen only once; the top ten take over 0.8%. Sequences were obtained from PBMCs. The source of these receptors is a young woman in good health and CMV-seronegative. The conserved cysteine and the conserved F or W are not part of the CDR3 here.

>TRBV5-1|TRBJ2-1
ASSLLGADYNEQF
>TRBV27|TRBJ1-5
ASRAESAGQNQPQH
>TRBV4-1|TRBJ1-2
ASSQVARPRDYNGYT
>TRBV6-1|TRBJ1-2
ASKPGQGASGYT
>TRBV2|TRBJ2-5
ASRVGGFQETQY
>TRBV29-1|TRBJ1-1
SATSPGREAF
>TRBV7-9|TRBJ2-3
ASSITSSGYGYTDTQY
>TRBV2|TRBJ1-2
ASSGQGSYGYT
>TRBV4-3|TRBJ1-2
ASSQDWWGDYGYT
>TRBV9|TRBJ1-2
ASSASSGASYGYT
>TRBV6-6|TRBJ1-2
ASSSLWYGYT
>TRBV28|TRBJ2-7
ASSFPFSYEQY
>TRBV5-1|TRBJ1-1
ASSFSSENTEAF
>TRBV7-7|TRBJ2-5
ASSLRLAPTGRETQY
>TRBV2|TRBJ2-3
ASSPLYAGETDTQY
>TRBV6-1|TRBJ2-4
ASSEDRVKNIQY
>TRBV28|TRBJ2-7
ASSPRAGNEQY
>TRBV27|TRBJ1-1
ASSFWTNTEAF
>TRBV6-1|TRBJ2-7
ASKAPGTASYEQY
>TRBV28|TRBJ2-3
ASSLRQGAEDTQY
>TRBV4-1|TRBJ2-1
ASSQDIVGGRAGEQF
>TRBV6-6|TRBJ2-7
ASMTSGMSYEQY
>TRBV4-3|TRBJ2-1
ASSQALGLAGNNEQF
>TRBV15|TRBJ1-4
ATVGTNRVGEKLF
>TRBV7-2|TRBJ2-7
ASSYLSLAGAREQY
>TRBV27|TRBJ2-5
ASNQPGTRVQETQY
>TRBV6-6|TRBJ2-4
ASSYRDFKY
>TRBV30|TRBJ2-1
AWQRVGSSYNEQF
>TRBV6-1|TRBJ1-4
ASSVGGGNEKLF
>TRBV4-1|TRBJ2-7
ASSQSVVAVRGYEQY
>TRBV18|TRBJ1-1
ASSPQQGWFTEAF
>TRBV5-5|TRBJ2-5
ASSGRDREWETQY
>TRBV6-5|TRBJ2-7
ASSGGTSGPYEQY
>TRBV30|TRBJ2-1
AWSLRRSEQF
>TRBV18|TRBJ2-7
ASSPTAGTGATYEQY
>TRBV5-6|TRBJ2-1
ASSLRGQGGNEQF
>TRBV29-1|TRBJ1-2
SVEARTSANYGYT
>TRBV18|TRBJ1-1
ASSFSEGATTEAF
>TRBV19|TRBJ2-7
ASSKLASRIYEQY
>TRBV28|TRBJ2-2
ASSLAQRERTGELF
>TRBV7-2|TRBJ2-5
ASSLSGRSAGPRQETQY
>TRBV14|TRBJ2-7
ASSQAHWAREQY
>TRBV2|TRBJ2-1
ASSDSLAGHEQF
>TRBV5-6|TRBJ1-5
ASSSGTGVQPQH
>TRBV7-2|TRBJ2-3
ASSLSLLSTDTQY
>TRBV6-6|TRBJ2-7
ASTRQGTSYEQY
>TRBV2|TRBJ2-1
ASSRTSGGSYNEQF
>TRBV6-4|TRBJ2-1
ASSPGLASNEQF
>TRBV7-8|TRBJ1-3
ASSPQGGGNTIY
>TRBV7-9|TRBJ1-1
ASSPTSTLTGYTEAF
>TRBV7-2|TRBJ1-5
ASSLPGGLNQPQH
>TRBV2|TRBJ2-1
ASTRQGASYNEQF
>TRBV5-6|TRBJ2-3
ASSLAAGAPTDTQY
>TRBV4-2|TRBJ2-7
ASSHGGWDGAYEQY
>TRBV5-4|TRBJ1-2
ASSPPPGGPKLANYGYT
>TRBV30|TRBJ2-5
AWKGTGLETQY
>TRBV9|TRBJ2-2
ASSGKREGRTGELF
>TRBV19|TRBJ2-3
ASEDGSVGGDTQY
>TRBV6-5|TRBJ2-7
AEGAPYYEQY
>TRBV18|TRBJ1-1
ASSRGVATEAF